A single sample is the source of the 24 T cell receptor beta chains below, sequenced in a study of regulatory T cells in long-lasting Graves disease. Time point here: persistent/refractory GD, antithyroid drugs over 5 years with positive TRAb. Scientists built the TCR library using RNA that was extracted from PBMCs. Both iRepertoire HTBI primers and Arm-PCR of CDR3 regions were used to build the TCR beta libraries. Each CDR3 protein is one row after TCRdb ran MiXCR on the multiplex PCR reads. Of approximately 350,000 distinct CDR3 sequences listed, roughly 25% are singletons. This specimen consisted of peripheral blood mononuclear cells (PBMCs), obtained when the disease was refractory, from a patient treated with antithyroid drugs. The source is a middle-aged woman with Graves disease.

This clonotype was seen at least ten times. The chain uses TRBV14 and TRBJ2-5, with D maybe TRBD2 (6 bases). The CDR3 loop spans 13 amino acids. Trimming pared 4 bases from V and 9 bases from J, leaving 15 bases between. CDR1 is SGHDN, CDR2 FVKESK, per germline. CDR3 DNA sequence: TGTGCCAGCAGCCCCGGACCCTGGAGGGCCCAGTACTTC. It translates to CASSPGPWRAQYF. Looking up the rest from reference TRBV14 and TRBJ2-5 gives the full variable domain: EAGVTQFPSHSVIEKGQTVTLRCDPISGHDNLYWYRRVMGKEIKFLLHFVKESKQDESGMPNNRFLAERTGGTYSTLKVQPAELEDSGVYFCASSPGPWRAQYFGPGTRLLVL.

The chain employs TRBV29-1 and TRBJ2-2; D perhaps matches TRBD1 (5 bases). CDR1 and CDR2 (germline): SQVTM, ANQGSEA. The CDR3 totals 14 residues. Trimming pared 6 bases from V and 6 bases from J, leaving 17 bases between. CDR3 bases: TGCAGCGTCAAATCCGAGACAGCCCCCGGGGAGCTGTTTTTT. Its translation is CSVKSETAPGELFF.

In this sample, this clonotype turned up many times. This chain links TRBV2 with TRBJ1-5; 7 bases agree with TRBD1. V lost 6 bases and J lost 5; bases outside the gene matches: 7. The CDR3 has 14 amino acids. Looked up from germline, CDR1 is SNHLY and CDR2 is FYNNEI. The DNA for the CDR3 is TGTGCCAGCAGCGCGGGGACAGCCTATCAGCCCCAGCATTTT. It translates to CASSAGTAYQPQHF.

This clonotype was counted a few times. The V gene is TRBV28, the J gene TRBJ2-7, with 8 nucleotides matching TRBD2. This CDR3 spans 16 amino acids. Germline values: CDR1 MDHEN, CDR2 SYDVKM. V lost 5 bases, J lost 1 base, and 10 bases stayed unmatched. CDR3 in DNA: TGTGCCAGCAGTCCGGTTAGCGGGGATCAATCCTACGAGCAGTACTTC. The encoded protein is CASSPVSGDQSYEQYF.

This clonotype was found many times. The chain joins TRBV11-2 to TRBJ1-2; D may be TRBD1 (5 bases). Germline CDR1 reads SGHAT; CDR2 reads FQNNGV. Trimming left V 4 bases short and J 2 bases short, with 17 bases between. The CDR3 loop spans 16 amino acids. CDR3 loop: CASSSGNGGANYGYTF. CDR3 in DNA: TGTGCCAGCAGCTCAGGGAACGGAGGGGCCAACTATGGCTACACCTTC.

The CDR3 sequence is CASSWGLVTDTQYF. In nucleotides, the CDR3 is TGTGCCAGCAGTTGGGGACTAGTCACAGATACGCAGTATTTT. This sequence joins TRBV12-3 or TRBV12-4 and TRBJ2-3, with 8 bases matching TRBD2. The V segment lost 4 bases and the J segment 2 bases; nucleotides outside the gene matches: 2. CDR3 length: 14 amino acids.

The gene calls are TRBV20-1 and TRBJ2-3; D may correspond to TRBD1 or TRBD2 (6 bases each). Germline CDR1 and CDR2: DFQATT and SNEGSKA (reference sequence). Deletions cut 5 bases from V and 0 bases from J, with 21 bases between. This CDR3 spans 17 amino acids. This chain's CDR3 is CSAGGPRDFSSTDTQYF. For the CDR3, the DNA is TGCAGTGCTGGGGGCCCTCGGGACTTCTCTAGCACAGATACGCAGTATTTT.

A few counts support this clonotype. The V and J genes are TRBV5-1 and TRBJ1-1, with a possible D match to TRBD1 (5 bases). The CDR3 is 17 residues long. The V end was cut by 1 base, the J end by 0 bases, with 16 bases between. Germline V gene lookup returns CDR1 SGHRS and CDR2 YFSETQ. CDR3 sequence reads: CASSLWGGETMNTEAFF. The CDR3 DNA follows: TGCGCCAGCAGCTTGTGGGGGGGAGAAACCATGAACACTGAAGCTTTCTTT. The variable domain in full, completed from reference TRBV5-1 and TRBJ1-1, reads KAGVTQTPRYLIKTRGQQVTLSCSPISGHRSVSWYQQTPGQGLQFLFEYFSETQRNKGNFPGRFSGRQFSNSRSEMNVSTLELGDSALYLCASSLWGGETMNTEAFFGQGTRLTVV.

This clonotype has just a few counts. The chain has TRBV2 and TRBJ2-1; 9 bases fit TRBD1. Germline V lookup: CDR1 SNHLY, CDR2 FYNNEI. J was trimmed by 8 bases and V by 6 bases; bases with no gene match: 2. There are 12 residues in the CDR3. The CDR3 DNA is TGTGCCAGCAGAGACAGGGGGGATGAGCAGTTCTTC. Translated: CASRDRGDEQFF.

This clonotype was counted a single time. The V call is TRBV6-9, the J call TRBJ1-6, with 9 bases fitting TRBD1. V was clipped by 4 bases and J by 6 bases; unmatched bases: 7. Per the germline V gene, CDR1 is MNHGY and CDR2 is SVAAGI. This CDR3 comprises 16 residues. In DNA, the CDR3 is TGTGCCAGCAGTTCCACGGGACAGGGTTTTAATTCACCCCTCCACTTT. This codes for CASSSTGQGFNSPLHF.

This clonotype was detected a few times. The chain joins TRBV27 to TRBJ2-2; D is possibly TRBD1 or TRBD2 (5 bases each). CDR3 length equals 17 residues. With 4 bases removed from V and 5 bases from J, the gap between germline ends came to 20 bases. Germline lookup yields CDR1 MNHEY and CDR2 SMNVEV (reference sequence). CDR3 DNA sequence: TGTGCCAGCAGTTCCCCGCGGACGTCGGGACGGACCGGGGAGCTGTTTTTT. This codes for CASSSPRTSGRTGELFF.

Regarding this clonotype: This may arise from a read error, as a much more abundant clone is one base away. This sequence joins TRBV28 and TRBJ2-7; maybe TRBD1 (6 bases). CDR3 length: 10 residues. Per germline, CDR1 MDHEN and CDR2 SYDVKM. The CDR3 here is CACRGNEQYF. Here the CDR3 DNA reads TGTGCCTGCAGGGGCAACGAGCAGTACTTC.

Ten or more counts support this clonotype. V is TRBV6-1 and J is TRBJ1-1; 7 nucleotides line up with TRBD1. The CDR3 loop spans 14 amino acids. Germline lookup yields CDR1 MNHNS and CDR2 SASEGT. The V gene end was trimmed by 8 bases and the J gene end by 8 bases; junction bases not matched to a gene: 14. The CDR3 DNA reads TGTGCCAGCCAGGGGGGCGCTCTACTGGGGGAAGCTTTCTTT. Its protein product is CASQGGALLGEAFF.

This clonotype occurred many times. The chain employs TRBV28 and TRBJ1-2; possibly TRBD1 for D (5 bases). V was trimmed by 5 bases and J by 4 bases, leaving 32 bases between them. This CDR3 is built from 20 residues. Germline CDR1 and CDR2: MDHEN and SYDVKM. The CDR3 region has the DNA TGTGCCAGCAGTGTAGGGCTTAGTTGGGCCCTAAAACCTCAGGGCTATGGCTACACCTTC. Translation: CASSVGLSWALKPQGYGYTF.

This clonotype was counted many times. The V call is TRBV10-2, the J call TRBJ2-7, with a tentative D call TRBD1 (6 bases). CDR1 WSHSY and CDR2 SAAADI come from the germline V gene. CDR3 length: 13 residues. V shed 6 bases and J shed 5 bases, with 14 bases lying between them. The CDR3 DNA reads TGCGCCAGCAGGAGACAGGAGTATGACGAGCAGTACTTC. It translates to CASRRQEYDEQYF.

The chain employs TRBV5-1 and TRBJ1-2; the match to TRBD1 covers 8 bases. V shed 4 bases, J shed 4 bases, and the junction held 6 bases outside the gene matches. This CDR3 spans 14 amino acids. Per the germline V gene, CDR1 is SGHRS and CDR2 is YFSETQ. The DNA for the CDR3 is TGCGCCAGCAGCGAAGGACAGGGACCCTATGGCTACACCTTC. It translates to CASSEGQGPYGYTF.

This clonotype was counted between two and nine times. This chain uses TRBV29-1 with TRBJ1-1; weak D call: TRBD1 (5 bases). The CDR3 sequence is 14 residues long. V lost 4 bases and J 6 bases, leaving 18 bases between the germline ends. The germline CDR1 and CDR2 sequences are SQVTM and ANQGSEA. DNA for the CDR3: TGCAGCGTTGGCTGGGGGTCAAGGGGTGCTGAAGCTTTCTTT. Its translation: CSVGWGSRGAEAFF.

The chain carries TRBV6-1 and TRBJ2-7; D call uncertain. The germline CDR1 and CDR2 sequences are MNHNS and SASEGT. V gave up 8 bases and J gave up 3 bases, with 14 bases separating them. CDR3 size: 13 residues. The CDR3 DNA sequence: TGTGCCAGCCGCGCTATTATAAACTACGAGCAGTACTTC. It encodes CASRAIINYEQYF.

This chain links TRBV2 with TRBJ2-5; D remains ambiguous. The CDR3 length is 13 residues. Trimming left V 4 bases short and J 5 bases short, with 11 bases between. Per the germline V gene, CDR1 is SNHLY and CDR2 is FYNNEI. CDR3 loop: CASSGPLRETQYF. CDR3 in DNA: TGTGCCAGCAGTGGGCCCTTGAGGGAGACCCAGTACTTC.

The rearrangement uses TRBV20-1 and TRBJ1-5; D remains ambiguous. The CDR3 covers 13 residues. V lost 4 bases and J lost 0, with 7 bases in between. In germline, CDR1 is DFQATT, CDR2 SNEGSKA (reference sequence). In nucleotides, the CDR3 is TGCAGTGCTAAGACAATTAGCAATCAGCCCCAGCATTTT. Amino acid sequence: CSAKTISNQPQHF.

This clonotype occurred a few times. The CDR3 nucleotides are TGTGCCATCAGTGAGTTGTGGACGGAGCCCTACGAGCAGTACTTC. The encoded protein is CAISELWTEPYEQYF. The rearrangement links TRBV10-3 to TRBJ2-7, with D unresolved. The CDR3 extends over 15 amino acids. The germline V and J ends were trimmed by 1 base and 2 bases, with 12 bases remaining between them. CDR1 and CDR2 from the germline V gene are ENHRY and SYGVKD.

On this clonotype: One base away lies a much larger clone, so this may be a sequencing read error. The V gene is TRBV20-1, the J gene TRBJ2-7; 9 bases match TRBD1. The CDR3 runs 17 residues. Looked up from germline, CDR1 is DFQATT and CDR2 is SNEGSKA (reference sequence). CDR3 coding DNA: TGCAGTACTAGAGACCCACATGGACAGGGGATCGAATACGAGCAGTACTTC. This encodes CSTRDPHGQGIEYEQYF.

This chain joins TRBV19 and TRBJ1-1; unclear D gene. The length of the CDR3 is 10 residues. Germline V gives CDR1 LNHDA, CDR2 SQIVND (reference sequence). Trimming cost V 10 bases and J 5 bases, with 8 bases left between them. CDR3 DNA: TGTGCCACCGGGAGGACTGAAGCTTTCTTT. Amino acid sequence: CATGRTEAFF.

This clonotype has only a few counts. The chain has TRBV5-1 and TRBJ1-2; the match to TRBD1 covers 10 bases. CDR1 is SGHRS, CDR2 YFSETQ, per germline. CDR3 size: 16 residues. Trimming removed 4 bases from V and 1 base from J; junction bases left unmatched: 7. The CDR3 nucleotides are TGCGCCAGCAGCGTGGAGACAGGGGGCCTTAACTATGGCTACACCTTC. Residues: CASSVETGGLNYGYTF.